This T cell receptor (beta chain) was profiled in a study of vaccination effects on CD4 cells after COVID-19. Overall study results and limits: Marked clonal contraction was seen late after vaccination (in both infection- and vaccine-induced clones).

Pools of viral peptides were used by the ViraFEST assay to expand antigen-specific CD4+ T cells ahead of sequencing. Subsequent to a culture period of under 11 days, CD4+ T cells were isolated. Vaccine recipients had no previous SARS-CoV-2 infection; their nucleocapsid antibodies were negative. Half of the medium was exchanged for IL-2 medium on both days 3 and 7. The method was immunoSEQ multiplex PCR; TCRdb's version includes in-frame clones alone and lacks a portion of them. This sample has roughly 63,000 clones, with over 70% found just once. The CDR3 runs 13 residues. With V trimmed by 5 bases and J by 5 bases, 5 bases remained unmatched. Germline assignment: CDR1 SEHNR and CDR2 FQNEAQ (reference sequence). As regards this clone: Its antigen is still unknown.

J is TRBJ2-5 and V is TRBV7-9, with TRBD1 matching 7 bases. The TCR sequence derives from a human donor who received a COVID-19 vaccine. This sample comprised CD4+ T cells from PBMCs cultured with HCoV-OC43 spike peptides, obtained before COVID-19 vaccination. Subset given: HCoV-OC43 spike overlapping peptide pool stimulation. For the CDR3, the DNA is TGTGCCAGCAGCCGACAGGGATTCGAGACCCAGTACTTC. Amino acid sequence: CASSRQGFETQYF.